The 21 T cell receptor beta chains listed next were all sequenced from one sample in a study of T cell responses to AZD1222 COVID-19 vaccine. Data came from immunoSEQ multiplex PCR; TCRdb stores just in-frame clones and leaves some out. Of about 89,000 clones in the sample, 89% were seen once. The material sequenced was peripheral blood, taken 28 days after the second AZD1222 dose. The receptors originated from an adult who received the AZD1222 COVID-19 vaccine.

The J gene is TRBJ1-2, the V gene TRBV27; 8 positions match TRBD1. Germline V gene sequence: CDR1 MNHEY, CDR2 SMNVEV (reference sequence). This CDR3 is built from 14 residues. Trimming took 8 bases from V and 4 from J; bases not matched to a gene: 9. CDR3 bases: TGTGCCAGCGGGTCCGGGACAGGAGCCTATGGCTACACCTTC. As protein: CASGSGTGAYGYTF.

V and J are TRBV7-9 and TRBJ1-2; D is ambiguous. V dropped 5 bases and J dropped 3 bases, with 13 bases sitting between them. The CDR3 totals 14 residues. Germline V gene lookup returns CDR1 SEHNR and CDR2 FQNEAQ (reference sequence). The CDR3 sequence: CASSPTGGHYGYTF. The CDR3 DNA sequence: TGTGCCAGCAGCCCGACCGGAGGACACTATGGCTACACCTTC.

CDR3 DNA: TGCACCCCTGGGACAGGGCGAGATAGCGCGAACACCGGGGAGCTGTTTTTT. Its translation is CTPGTGRDSANTGELFF. V is TRBV1 and J is TRBJ2-2; the DNA was not compared with TRBD1, the D call given in the table. TRBV1 counts as a pseudogene. CDR3 length: 17 amino acids.

The gene calls are TRBV6-6 and TRBJ1-2; the match to TRBD1 covers 7 bases. V shed 0 bases, J shed 4 bases, and the junction held 5 bases outside the gene matches. This CDR3 is built from 15 residues. Germline loops: CDR1 MNHNY, CDR2 SVGAGI (reference sequence). CDR3 sequence (DNA): TGTGCCAGCAGTTACTCGGCAGGGGGGGTCTATGGCTACACCTTC. Protein sequence: CASSYSAGGVYGYTF.

This clone showed up just once. This sequence joins TRBV5-1 and TRBJ2-1, with D possibly being TRBD1 or TRBD2 (6 bases each). CDR1 and CDR2 from the germline V gene are SGHRS and YFSETQ. Trimming pared 0 bases from V and 0 bases from J, leaving 7 bases between. The CDR3 is made up of 15 amino acids. The CDR3 nucleotides read TGCGCCAGCAGCTTGGCGGGGGCCTCCTACAATGAGCAGTTCTTC. Translated, it gives CASSLAGASYNEQFF. Using reference TRBV5-1 and TRBJ2-1 for the parts outside the CDR3, the full variable domain is KAGVTQTPRYLIKTRGQQVTLSCSPISGHRSVSWYQQTPGQGLQFLFEYFSETQRNKGNFPGRFSGRQFSNSRSEMNVSTLELGDSALYLCASSLAGASYNEQFFGPGTRLTVL.

The sample holds one count of this clone. V usage is TRBV21-1 and J usage is TRBJ2-1; TRBD1, the D gene given by the table, was not confirmed from the DNA. TRBV21-1 is reported as a pseudogene. The CDR3 runs 15 residues. This chain's CDR3 is CASSERTGAYNEQFF. In DNA form, the CDR3 reads TGTGCCAGCAGCGAGCGGACAGGAGCCTACAATGAGCAGTTCTTC.

In nucleotides, the CDR3 is TGTGCCAGCAGCTGGTACACAGATACGCAGTATTTT. Translation gives CASSWYTDTQYF. V usage is TRBV7-8 and J usage is TRBJ2-3; D uncertain. Trimming removed 4 bases from V and 2 bases from J, with 4 bases in between. The CDR3 is 12 amino acids. The germline V gene has CDR1 SGHVS and CDR2 FQNEAQ.

The chain is built from TRBV28 and TRBJ1-2; TRBD1 is a possible D gene (5 bases). CDR3 length: 13 residues. CDR1 is MDHEN, CDR2 SYDVKM, per germline. V dropped 4 bases and J dropped 2 bases, with 8 bases sitting between them. CDR3 nucleotides: TGTGCCAGCAGTTATACAGGAAACTATGGCTACACCTTC. Amino acid sequence: CASSYTGNYGYTF.

The chain uses TRBV5-1 and TRBJ1-1, with D maybe TRBD1 (5 bases). V gave up 3 bases and J gave up 2 bases, with 8 bases separating them. Germline V lookup: CDR1 SGHRS, CDR2 YFSETQ. CDR3 size: 13 residues. The CDR3 sequence is CASSSTANTEAFF. The CDR3 region has the DNA TGCGCCAGCAGCTCGACAGCAAACACTGAAGCTTTCTTT.

This clone appeared once. The chain couples TRBV27 to TRBJ2-1, with D possibly matching TRBD2 (6 bases). Trimming stripped 7 bases from V and 8 bases from J, with 27 bases between. This CDR3 is built from 17 residues. Germline CDR1 reads MNHEY; CDR2 reads SMNVEV (reference sequence). CDR3 bases: TGTGCCAGCAAAAAACGGACCGGGGGTATTGTAAACGATGAGCAGTTCTTC. Translation: CASKKRTGGIVNDEQFF.

The chain uses TRBV29-1 and TRBJ1-1, with TRBD1 as a possible D gene (5 bases). Germline CDR1 and CDR2: SQVTM and ANQGSEA. The ends were cut back, 4 bases at V and 3 bases at J, with 12 bases in the middle. There are 13 residues in the CDR3. This chain's CDR3 is CSVGWGFDTEAFF. In DNA form, the CDR3 reads TGCAGCGTTGGGTGGGGCTTCGACACTGAAGCTTTCTTT.

This chain links TRBV18 with TRBJ2-2; D is uncertain. Trimming left V 3 bases short and J 2 bases short, with 16 bases between. Germline CDR1 reads KGHSH; CDR2 reads LQKENI. The CDR3 covers 17 residues. The chain's CDR3 is CASSPTAAAGNTGELFF. The CDR3 DNA follows: TGTGCCAGCTCACCTACCGCTGCGGCTGGCAACACCGGGGAGCTGTTTTTT.

J is TRBJ1-4 and V is TRBV7-6; D uncertain. The V and J ends lost 2 bases and 7 bases respectively, with 14 bases between them. This CDR3 spans 15 amino acids. In germline, CDR1 is SGHVS, CDR2 FNYEAQ. This chain's CDR3 is CASSLNGRDLEKLFF. The DNA of the CDR3 is TGTGCCAGCAGCTTAAACGGGCGAGACCTTGAAAAACTGTTTTTT.

The V call is TRBV7-2, the J call TRBJ1-5; 7 bases agree with TRBD1. V was clipped by 5 bases and J by 3 bases; unmatched bases: 10. Germline assignment: CDR1 SGHTA and CDR2 FQGNSA. CDR3 length: 16 residues. CDR3 DNA sequence: TGTGCCAGCAGCCCCCGGGGAGGGGGCCTCAATCAGCCCCAGCATTTT. Residues: CASSPRGGGLNQPQHF.

This clone was found once. This rearrangement joins TRBV7-2 to TRBJ2-7, with unresolved D. This CDR3 comprises 13 residues. Trimming left V 2 bases short and J 4 bases short, with 9 bases between. Germline-derived CDR1 and CDR2 are SGHTA and FQGNSA. The CDR3 bases are TGTGCCAGCAGCTTACAGGACCGTTACGAGCAGTACTTC. This gives the protein CASSLQDRYEQYF.

The chain uses TRBV7-2 and TRBJ2-4; D is unresolved. V was pared by 5 bases and J by 0 bases, with 20 bases between. This CDR3 comprises 18 residues. Germline CDR1 reads SGHTA; CDR2 reads FQGNSA. This chain's CDR3 is CASSGNSRLPRAKNIQYF. Here the CDR3 DNA reads TGTGCCAGCAGCGGAAACTCTAGACTCCCTCGAGCCAAAAACATTCAGTACTTC.

The CDR3 DNA reads as TGTGCCAGTAGTATGCGAAGGACCAGCACAGATACGCAGTATTTT. Amino acids: CASSMRRTSTDTQYF. The chain uses TRBV19 and TRBJ2-3; no clear D gene. There are 15 residues in the CDR3. Trimming stripped 3 bases from V and 0 bases from J, with 10 bases between. Germline V gene data show CDR1 as LNHDA and CDR2 as SQIVND (reference sequence).

V and J are TRBV3-1 (or the pseudogene TRBV3-2) and TRBJ1-1, with 11 bases matching TRBD1. This CDR3 has 15 residues. CDR1 is LGHDT, CDR2 YNNKEL, per germline (reference sequence). J was trimmed by 5 bases and V by 4 bases; bases with no gene match: 6. DNA for the CDR3: TGTGCCAGCAGCCGCCGGGACAGGGGGTTAACTGAAGCTTTCTTT. Translated, it gives CASSRRDRGLTEAFF.

V is TRBV5-4 and J is TRBJ2-3; D is perhaps TRBD1 or TRBD2 (6 bases each). The CDR3 runs to 14 residues. V lost 2 bases and J lost 5, with 12 bases in between. From germline, CDR1 is SGHNT and CDR2 YYREEE (reference sequence). CDR3 region: CASSFDGGGDTQYF. As DNA, the CDR3 is TGTGCCAGCAGCTTCGACGGGGGCGGAGATACGCAGTATTTT.

The chain employs TRBV14 and TRBJ2-3; 7 positions match TRBD2. Germline CDR1 reads SGHDN; CDR2 reads FVKESK. The CDR3 consists of 14 residues. Unmatched junction bases numbered 5, after V lost 8 bases and J lost 0 bases. CDR3 bases: TGTGCCAGCCAAGGACTAGTTAGCACAGATACGCAGTATTTT. It yields the protein CASQGLVSTDTQYF.

This chain links TRBV19 with TRBJ1-1, with D perhaps matching TRBD1 (5 bases). Germline CDR1 is LNHDA and CDR2 is SQIVND (reference sequence). The CDR3 has 13 amino acids. V lost 4 bases and J lost 1, with 7 bases in between. This CDR3 is CASSRQGNTEAFF. CDR3 coding DNA: TGTGCCAGTAGTAGGCAGGGGAACACTGAAGCTTTCTTT.